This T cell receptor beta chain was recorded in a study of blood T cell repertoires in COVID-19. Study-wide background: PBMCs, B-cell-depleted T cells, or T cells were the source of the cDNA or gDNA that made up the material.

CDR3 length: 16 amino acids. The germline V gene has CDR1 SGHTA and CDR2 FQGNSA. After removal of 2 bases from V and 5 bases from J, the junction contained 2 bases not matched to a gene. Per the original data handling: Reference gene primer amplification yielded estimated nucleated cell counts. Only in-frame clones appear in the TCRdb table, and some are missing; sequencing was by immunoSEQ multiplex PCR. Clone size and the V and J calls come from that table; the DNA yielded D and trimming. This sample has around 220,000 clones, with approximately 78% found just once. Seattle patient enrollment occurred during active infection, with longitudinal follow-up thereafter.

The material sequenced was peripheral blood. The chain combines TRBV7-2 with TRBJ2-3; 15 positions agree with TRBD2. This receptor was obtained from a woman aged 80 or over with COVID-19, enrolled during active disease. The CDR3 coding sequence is TGTGCCAGCAGCTTAATGGGACTAGCGGGAGGAGATACGCAGTATTTT. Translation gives CASSLMGLAGGDTQYF.